What follows are 7 T cell receptor beta chains derived from one specimen sequenced in a study of beta chain features in type 1 diabetes. Reverse transcription of all isolated RNA meant that expressed TCRB transcripts were sequenced. Profiled with immunoSEQ multiplex PCR; TCRdb holds only in-frame clones, not every one. Seen here are some 270,000 clones, under 8.5% observed once, and the top ten hold more than 0.8%. The sample was central memory CD4+ T cells from blood. Every receptor here comes from a young woman in good health.

This clone has only a few counts. The rearrangement joins TRBV6-6 to TRBJ1-1; no clear D. The CDR3 spans 12 residues. Looked up from germline, CDR1 is MNHNY and CDR2 is SVGAGI (reference sequence). Deletions cut 4 bases from V and 6 bases from J, with 9 bases between. CDR3 amino acids: CASSFSNAEAFF. The DNA for the CDR3 is TGTGCCAGCAGTTTCAGTAACGCTGAAGCTTTCTTT.

This clone has just a few counts. The V call is TRBV5-1, the J call TRBJ2-1; TRBD1 agrees at 8 bases. Trimming removed 4 bases from V and 4 bases from J; junction bases left unmatched: 10. Germline V gene data show CDR1 as SGHRS and CDR2 as YFSETQ. This CDR3 region has 16 residues. For the CDR3, the DNA is TGCGCCAGCAGCCCTGCTCAGGGGGCGCGTTACAATGAGCAGTTCTTC. Residues: CASSPAQGARYNEQFF.

The table lists this clone with a few counts. The chain joins TRBV7-3 to TRBJ2-2; 10 bases match TRBD2. The CDR3 length is 17 residues. Trimming cost V 5 bases and J 5 bases; bases outside gene matches: 11. Germline V lookup: CDR1 SGHTA, CDR2 FQGTGA. As DNA, the CDR3 is TGTGCCAGCAGCCGCGGGGCTAGCGGGAGCGCTACCGGGGAGCTGTTTTTT. Residues: CASSRGASGSATGELFF.

The gene calls are TRBV9 and TRBJ2-5; no firm D call. Trimming took off 7 bases at V and 3 bases at J, with 16 bases between the two ends. This CDR3 contains 14 residues. Germline loops: CDR1 SGDLS, CDR2 YYNGEE. CDR3 DNA: TGTGCCAGCTCCCTGGCAGTAGGAGAAGAGACCCAGTACTTC. The encoded protein is CASSLAVGEETQYF.

The V call is TRBV5-4, the J call TRBJ1-4; maybe TRBD1 (5 bases). The V end lost 3 bases, the J end lost 0 bases, and 9 bases lay between the germline ends. Per germline, CDR1 SGHNT and CDR2 YYREEE (reference sequence). This CDR3 spans 15 amino acids. CDR3 sequence: CASSSRGSTNEKLFF. The CDR3 bases are TGTGCCAGCAGCTCAAGGGGTTCAACTAATGAAAAACTGTTTTTT.

V usage is TRBV7-9 and J usage is TRBJ2-3; D gene ambiguous. Trimming took off 5 bases at V and 4 bases at J, with 7 bases between the two ends. The CDR3 length is 12 residues. CDR1 and CDR2 (germline): SEHNR, FQNEAQ (reference sequence). CDR3 in DNA: TGTGCCAGCAGCATTAATCCAGATACGCAGTATTTT. It is translated as CASSINPDTQYF.

The chain has TRBV7-6 and TRBJ2-7, with unresolved D. This CDR3 region has 13 residues. Germline loops: CDR1 SGHVS, CDR2 FNYEAQ. V was cut by 5 bases and J by 9 bases, with 17 bases left in between. CDR3 DNA sequence: TGTGCCAGCAGCCAAGGTCTGGGTCAGAGGCAGTACTTC. This codes for CASSQGLGQRQYF.